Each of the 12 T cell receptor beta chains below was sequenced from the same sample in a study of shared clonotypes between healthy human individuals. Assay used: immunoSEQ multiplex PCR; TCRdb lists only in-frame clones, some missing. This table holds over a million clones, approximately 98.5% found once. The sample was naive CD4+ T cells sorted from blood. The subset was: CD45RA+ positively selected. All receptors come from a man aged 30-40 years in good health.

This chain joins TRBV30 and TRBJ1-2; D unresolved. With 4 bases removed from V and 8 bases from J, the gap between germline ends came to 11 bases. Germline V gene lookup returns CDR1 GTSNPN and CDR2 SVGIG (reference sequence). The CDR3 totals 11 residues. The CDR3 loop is CAWTGSTGYTF. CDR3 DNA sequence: TGTGCCTGGACCGGGTCAACCGGCTACACCTTC.

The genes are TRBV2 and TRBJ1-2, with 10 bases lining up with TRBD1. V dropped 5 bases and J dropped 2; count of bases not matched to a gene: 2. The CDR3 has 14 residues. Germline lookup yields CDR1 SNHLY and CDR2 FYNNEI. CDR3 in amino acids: CASSWDRGNYGYTF. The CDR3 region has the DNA TGTGCCAGCAGTTGGGACAGGGGAAACTATGGCTACACCTTC. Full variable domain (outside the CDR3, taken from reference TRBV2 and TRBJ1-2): EPEVTQTPSHQVTQMGQEVILRCVPISNHLYFYWYRQILGQKVEFLVSFYNNEISEKSEIFDDQFSVERPDGSNFTLKIRSTKLEDSAMYFCASSWDRGNYGYTFGSGTRLTVV.

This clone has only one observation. The CDR3 protein is CASSPWVGFSYEQYF. The CDR3 region has the DNA TGTGCCAGCAGCCCCTGGGTAGGATTTTCCTACGAGCAGTACTTC. This chain connects TRBV6-5 to TRBJ2-7; D call uncertain. The CDR3 covers 15 residues. Germline V gives CDR1 MNHEY, CDR2 SVGAGI. With 6 bases removed from V and 1 base from J, the gap between germline ends came to 16 bases.

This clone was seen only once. CDR3 residues: CASSYDRGSSYNEQFF. The CDR3 bases are TGTGCCAGCAGCTACGACAGGGGGAGCTCCTACAATGAGCAGTTCTTC. This chain uses TRBV13 with TRBJ2-1, with 9 bases identical to TRBD1. This CDR3 contains 16 residues. Germline V gene sequence: CDR1 PRHDT, CDR2 FYEKMQ (reference sequence). V trimming: 4 bases; J trimming: 0 bases; junction bases outside the gene matches: 4.

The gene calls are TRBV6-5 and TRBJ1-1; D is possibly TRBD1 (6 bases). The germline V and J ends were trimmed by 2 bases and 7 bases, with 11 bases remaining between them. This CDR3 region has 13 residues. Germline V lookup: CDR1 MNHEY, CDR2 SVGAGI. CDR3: CASSYAPRGEAFF. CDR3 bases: TGTGCCAGCAGTTACGCGCCCAGGGGTGAAGCTTTCTTT.

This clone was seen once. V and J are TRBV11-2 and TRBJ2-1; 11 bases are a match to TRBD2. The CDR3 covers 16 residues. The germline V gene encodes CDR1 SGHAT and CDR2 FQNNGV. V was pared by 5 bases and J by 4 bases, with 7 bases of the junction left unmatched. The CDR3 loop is CASSRLAGRFYNEQFF. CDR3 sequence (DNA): TGTGCCAGCAGCAGACTAGCGGGAAGGTTTTACAATGAGCAGTTCTTC.

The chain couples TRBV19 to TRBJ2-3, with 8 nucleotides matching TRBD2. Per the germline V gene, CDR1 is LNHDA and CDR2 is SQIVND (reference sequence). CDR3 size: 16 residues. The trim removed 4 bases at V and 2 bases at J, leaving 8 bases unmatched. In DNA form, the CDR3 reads TGTGCCAGTAGTAGTTGGCGGGAGGATGACACAGATACGCAGTATTTT. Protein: CASSSWREDDTDTQYF.

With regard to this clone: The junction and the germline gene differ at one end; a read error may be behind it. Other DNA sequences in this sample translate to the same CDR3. DNA of the CDR3: TGTGCCAGCATAGACGACAGCTACGAGCAGTACTTT. This sequence encodes CASIDDSYEQYF. The chain employs TRBV6-6 and TRBJ2-7; D may be TRBD1 (5 bases). Looked up from germline, CDR1 is MNHNY and CDR2 is SVGAGI (reference sequence). The CDR3 extends over 12 amino acids.

CDR3 in amino acids: CASSRYQGRETQYF. CDR3 nucleotides: TGTGCCAGTAGCCGTTACCAGGGACGAGAGACCCAGTACTTC. V is TRBV19 and J is TRBJ2-5; D is tentatively TRBD1 or TRBD2 (5 bases each). Per the germline V gene, CDR1 is LNHDA and CDR2 is SQIVND (reference sequence). Trimming pared 6 bases from V and 4 bases from J, leaving 15 bases between. This CDR3 is 14 amino acids long.

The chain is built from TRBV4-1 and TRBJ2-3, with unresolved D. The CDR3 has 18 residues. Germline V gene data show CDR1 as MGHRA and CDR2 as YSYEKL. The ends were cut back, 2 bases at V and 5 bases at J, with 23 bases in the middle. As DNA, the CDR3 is TGCGCCAGCAGCCAACTCCGGGTGAAGGGCCGGATGGGAGATACGCAGTATTTT. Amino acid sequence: CASSQLRVKGRMGDTQYF.

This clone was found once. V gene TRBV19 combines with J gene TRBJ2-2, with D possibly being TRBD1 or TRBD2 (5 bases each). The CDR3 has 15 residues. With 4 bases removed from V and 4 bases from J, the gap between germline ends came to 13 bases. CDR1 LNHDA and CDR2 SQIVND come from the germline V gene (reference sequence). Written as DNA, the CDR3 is TGTGCCAGTAGTACGCAGGGCGCGGGCACCGGGGAGCTGTTTTTT. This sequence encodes CASSTQGAGTGELFF. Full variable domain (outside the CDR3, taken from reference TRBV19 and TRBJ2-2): DGGITQSPKYLFRKEGQNVTLSCEQNLNHDAMYWYRQDPGQGLRLIYYSQIVNDFQKGDIAEGYSVSREKKESFPLTVTSAQKNPTAFYLCASSTQGAGTGELFFGEGSRLTVL.

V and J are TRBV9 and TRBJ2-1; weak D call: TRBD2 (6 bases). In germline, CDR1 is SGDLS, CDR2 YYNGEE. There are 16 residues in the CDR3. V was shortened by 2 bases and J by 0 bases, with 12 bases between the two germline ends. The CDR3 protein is CASSVPAGSSYNEQFF. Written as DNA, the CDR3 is TGTGCCAGCAGCGTTCCCGCGGGATCCTCCTACAATGAGCAGTTCTTC. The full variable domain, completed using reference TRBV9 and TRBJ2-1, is DSGVTQTPKHLITATGQRVTLRCSPRSGDLSVYWYQQSLDQGLQFLIQYYNGEERAKGNILERFSAQQFPDLHSELNLSSLELGDSALYFCASSVPAGSSYNEQFFGPGTRLTVL.